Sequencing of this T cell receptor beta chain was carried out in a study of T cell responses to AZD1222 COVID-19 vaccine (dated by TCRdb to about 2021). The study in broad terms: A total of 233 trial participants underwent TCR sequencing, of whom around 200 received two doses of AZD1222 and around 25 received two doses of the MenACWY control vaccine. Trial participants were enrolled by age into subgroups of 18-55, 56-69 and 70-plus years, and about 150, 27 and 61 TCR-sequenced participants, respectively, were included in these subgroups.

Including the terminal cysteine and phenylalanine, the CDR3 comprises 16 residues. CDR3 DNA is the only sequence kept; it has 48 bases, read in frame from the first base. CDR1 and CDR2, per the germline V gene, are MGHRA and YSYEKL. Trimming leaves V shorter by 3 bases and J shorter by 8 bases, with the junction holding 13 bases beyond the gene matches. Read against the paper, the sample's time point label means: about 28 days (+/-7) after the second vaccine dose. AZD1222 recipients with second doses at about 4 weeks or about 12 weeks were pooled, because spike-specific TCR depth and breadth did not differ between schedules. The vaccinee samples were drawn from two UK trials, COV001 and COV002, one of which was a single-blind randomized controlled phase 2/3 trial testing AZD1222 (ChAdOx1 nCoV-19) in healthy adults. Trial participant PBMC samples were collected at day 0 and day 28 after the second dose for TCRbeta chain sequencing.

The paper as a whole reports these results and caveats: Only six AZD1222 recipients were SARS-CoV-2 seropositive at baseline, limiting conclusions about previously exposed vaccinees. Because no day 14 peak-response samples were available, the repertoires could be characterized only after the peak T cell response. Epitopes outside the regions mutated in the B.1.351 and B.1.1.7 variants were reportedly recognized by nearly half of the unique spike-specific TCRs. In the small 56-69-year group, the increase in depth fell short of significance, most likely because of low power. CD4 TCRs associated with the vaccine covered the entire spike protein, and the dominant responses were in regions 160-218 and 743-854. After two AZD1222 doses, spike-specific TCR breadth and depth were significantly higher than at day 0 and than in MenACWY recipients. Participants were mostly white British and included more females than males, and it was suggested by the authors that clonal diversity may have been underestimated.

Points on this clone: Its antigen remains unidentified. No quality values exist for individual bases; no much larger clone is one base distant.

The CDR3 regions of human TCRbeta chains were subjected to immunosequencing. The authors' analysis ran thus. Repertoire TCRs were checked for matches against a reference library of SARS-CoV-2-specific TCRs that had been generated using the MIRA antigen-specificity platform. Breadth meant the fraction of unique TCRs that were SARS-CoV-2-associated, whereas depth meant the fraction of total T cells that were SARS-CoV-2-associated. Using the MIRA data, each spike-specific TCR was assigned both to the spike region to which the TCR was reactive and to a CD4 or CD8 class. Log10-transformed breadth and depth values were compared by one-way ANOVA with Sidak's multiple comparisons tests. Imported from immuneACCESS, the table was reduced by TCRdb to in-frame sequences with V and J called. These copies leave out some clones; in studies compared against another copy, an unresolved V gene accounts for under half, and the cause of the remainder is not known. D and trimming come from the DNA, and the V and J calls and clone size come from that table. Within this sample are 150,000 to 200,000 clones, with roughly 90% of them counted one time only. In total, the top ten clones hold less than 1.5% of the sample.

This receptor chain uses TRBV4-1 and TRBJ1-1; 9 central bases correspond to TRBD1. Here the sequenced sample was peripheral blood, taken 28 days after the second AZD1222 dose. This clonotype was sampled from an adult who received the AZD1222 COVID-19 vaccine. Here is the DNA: TGCGCCAGCAGCCAGGGTCCCGGGACAGGGAAAAACGAAGCTTTCTTT. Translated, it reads CASSQGPGTGKNEAFF.